This T cell receptor (beta chain) was sequenced for a study of blood T cells in healthy people across ages. Alongside a J-beta primer mix, a sample-barcoded 5' primer served in a second PCR lasting about 7 to 11 cycles. Via MiXCR, TCRdb re-called the 5' RACE reads, giving one row per CDR3 protein. The sample lists roughly 930,000 distinct CDR3 sequences, about 48% occurring once. The CDR3 covers 15 residues. The V gene's germline CDR1 is SGHRS and CDR2 YFSETQ. V lost 4 bases to trimming and J lost 2 bases, with 10 bases between them. This clonotype was counted between two and nine times. Specimen: blood. This rearrangement joins TRBV5-1 to TRBJ2-6; tentatively, D is TRBD1 (6 bases). The clonotype originates from a man aged 25-45 years in good health. For the CDR3, the DNA is TGCGCCAGCAGCGCCACAGGGACTGGGGCCAACGTCCTGACTTTC. Protein: CASSATGTGANVLTF.